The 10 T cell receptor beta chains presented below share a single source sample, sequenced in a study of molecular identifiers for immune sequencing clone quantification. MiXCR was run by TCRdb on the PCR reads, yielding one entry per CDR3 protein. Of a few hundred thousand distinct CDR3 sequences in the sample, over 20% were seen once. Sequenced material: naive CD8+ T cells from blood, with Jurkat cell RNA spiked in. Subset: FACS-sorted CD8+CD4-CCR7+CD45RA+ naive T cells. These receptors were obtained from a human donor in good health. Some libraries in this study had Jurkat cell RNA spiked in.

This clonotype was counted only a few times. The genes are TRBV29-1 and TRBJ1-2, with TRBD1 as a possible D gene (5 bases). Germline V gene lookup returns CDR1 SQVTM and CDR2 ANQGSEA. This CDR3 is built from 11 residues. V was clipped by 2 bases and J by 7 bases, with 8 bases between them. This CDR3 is CSVERGSGYTF. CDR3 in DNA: TGCAGCGTTGAAAGGGGATCTGGCTACACCTTC.

The CDR3 DNA sequence: TGTGCCAGCAGTTACGGTTTAGGTACAGTCTATGGCTACACCTTC. Its translation is CASSYGLGTVYGYTF. The chain joins TRBV6-5 to TRBJ1-2; no firm D call. CDR3 size: 15 residues. Trimming took 2 bases from V and 4 from J, leaving 14 bases between them. Germline CDR1 reads MNHEY; CDR2 reads SVGAGI.

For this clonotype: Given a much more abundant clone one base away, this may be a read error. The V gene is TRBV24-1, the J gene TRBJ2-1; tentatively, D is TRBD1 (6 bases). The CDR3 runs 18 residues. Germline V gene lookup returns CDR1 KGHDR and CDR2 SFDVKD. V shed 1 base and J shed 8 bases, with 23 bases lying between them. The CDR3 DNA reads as TGTGCCACCAGTGATTTAGGGGCCGGGACATCGAAAAGGGATGAGCAGTTCTTC. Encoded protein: CATSDLGAGTSKRDEQFF.

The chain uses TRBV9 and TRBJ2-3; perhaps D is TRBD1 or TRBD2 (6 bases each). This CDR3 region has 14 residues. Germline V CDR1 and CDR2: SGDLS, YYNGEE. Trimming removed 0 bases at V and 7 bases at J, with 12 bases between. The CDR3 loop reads CASSVGGAPNTQYF. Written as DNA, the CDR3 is TGTGCCAGCAGCGTAGGGGGGGCGCCAAATACGCAGTATTTT.

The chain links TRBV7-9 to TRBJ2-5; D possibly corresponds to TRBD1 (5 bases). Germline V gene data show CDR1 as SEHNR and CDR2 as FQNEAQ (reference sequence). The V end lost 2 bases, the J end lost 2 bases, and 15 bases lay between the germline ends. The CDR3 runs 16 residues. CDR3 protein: CASSLLSVQGQETQYF. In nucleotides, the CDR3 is TGTGCCAGCAGCTTATTATCCGTGCAGGGACAAGAGACCCAGTACTTC.

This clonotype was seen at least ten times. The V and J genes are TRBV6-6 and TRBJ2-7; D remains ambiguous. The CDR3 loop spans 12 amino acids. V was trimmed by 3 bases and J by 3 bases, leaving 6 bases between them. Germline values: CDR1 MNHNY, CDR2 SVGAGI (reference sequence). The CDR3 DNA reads TGTGCCAGCAGTTATTCGGACTACGAGCAGTACTTC. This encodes CASSYSDYEQYF.

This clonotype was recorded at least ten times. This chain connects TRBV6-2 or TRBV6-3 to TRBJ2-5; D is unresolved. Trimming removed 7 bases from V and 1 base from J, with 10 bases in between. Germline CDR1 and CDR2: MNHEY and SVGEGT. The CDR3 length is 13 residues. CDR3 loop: CASTDRGQETQYF. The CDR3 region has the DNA TGTGCCAGCACTGACCGAGGCCAAGAGACCCAGTACTTC.

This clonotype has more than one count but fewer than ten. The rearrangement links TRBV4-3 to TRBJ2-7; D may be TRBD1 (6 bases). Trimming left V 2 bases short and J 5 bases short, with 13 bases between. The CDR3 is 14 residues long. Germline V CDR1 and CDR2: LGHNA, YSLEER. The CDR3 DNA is TGCGCCAGCAGCCAACAAACAGGGTTGCACGAGCAGTACTTC. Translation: CASSQQTGLHEQYF.

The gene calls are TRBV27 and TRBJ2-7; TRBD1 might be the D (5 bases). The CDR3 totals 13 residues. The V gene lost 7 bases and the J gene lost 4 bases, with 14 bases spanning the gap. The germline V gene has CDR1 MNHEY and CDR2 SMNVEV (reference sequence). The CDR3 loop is CASKPGSSYEQYF. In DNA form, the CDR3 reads TGTGCCAGCAAACCAGGGTCCTCGTACGAGCAGTACTTC.

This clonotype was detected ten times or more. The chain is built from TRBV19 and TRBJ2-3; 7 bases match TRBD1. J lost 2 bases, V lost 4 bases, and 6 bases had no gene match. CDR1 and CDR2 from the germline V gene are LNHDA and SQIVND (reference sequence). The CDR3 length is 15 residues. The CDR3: CASSTTGTDTDTQYF. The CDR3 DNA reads TGTGCCAGTAGTACCACCGGGACAGACACAGATACGCAGTATTTT.